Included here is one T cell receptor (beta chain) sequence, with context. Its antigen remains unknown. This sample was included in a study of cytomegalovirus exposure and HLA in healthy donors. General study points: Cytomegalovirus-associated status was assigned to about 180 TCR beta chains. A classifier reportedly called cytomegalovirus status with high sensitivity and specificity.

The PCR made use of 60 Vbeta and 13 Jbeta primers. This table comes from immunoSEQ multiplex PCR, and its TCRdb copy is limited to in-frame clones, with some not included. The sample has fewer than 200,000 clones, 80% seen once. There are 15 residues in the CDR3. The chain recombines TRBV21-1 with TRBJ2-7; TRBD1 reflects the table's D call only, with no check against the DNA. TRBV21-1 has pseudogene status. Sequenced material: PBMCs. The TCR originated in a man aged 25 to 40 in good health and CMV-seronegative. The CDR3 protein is CASSKPVDISYEQYF. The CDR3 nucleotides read TGTGCCAGCAGCAAACCTGTGGACATCTCCTACGAGCAGTACTTC.